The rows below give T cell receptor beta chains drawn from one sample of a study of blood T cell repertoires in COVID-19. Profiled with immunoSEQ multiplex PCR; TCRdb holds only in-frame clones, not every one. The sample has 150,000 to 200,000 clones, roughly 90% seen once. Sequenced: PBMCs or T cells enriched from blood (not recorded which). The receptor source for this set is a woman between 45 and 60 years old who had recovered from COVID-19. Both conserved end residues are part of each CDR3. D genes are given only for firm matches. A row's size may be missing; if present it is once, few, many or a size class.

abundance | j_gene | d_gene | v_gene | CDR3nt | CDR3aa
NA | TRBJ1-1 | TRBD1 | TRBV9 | TGTGCCAGCAGACCCGGACAGGCGAACACTGAAGCTTTCTTT | CASRPGQANTEAFF
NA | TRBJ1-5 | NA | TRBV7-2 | TGTGCCAGCAGCTTACCAGGGTCCTTTGGAGCCCAGCATTTT | CASSLPGSFGAQHF
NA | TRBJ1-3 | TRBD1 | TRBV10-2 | TGCGCCAGCAGCGAAACCCGGGGGGGACAGCTGCGAGCACACGCCATATATTTT | CASSETRGGQLRAHAIYF
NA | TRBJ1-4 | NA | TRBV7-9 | TGTGCCAGCAGCCCCGCGGAGTGGAGGGAAAAACTGTTTTTT | CASSPAEWREKLFF
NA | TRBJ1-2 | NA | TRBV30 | TGTGCCTGGAGTAACCCTTCGTCCGGGACAAAGAACTATGGCTACACCTTC | CAWSNPSSGTKNYGYTF
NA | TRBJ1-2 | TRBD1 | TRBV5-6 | TGTGCCAGCAGCATCGACAGGGATCCCGCTAACTATGGCTACACCTTC | CASSIDRDPANYGYTF
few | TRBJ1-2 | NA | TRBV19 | TGTGCCAGTAGTTCAGGGGATAGGAACTATGGCTACACCTTC | CASSSGDRNYGYTF
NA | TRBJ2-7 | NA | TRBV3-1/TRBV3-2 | TGTGCCAGCAGCCAGTGGGGAACGTCTAGCGAACACGAGCAGTACTTC | CASSQWGTSSEHEQYF
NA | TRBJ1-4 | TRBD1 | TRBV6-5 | TGTGCCAGCAGTCCCTCGGGACAGAATAATGAAAAACTGTTTTTT | CASSPSGQNNEKLFF
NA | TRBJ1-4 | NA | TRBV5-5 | TGTGCCAGCAGCTTGGACAGGAGTGCAACTAATGAAAAACTGTTTTTT | CASSLDRSATNEKLFF
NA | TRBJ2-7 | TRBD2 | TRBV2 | TGTGCCAGCGGAGTGAACCCCATACTAGGAGGGTTCGGGGGGAACGAGCAGTACTTC | CASGVNPILGGFGGNEQYF
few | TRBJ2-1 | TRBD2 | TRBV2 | TGTGCCAGCAGTGAAGCGACTAGCGAATATGAGCAGTTCTTC | CASSEATSEYEQFF
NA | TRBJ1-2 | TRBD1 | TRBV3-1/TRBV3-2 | TGTGCCAGCGCTTCGGGGACAGCCTATGGCTACACCTTC | CASASGTAYGYTF
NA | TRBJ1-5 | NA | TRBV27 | TGTGCCAGCAGCCTAACGGCGGGAATCAATCAGCCCCAGCATTTT | CASSLTAGINQPQHF
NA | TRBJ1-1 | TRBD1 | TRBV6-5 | TGTGCCAGCAGTTTAGTCCAGGGGGACACTGAAGCTTTCTTT | CASSLVQGDTEAFF
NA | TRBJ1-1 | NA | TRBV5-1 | TGCGCCAGCAGCTTGAAAACGGAGTTTACTGAAGCTTTCTTT | CASSLKTEFTEAFF
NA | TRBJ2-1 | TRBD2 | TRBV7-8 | TGTGCCAGCTCGGCGGGAGTGCTCTATGAGCAGTTCTTC | CASSAGVLYEQFF
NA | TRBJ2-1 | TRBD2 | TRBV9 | TGTGCCAGCAGCGTAGCCGAGACTAGCGGGAGGACCTACAATGAGCAGTTCTTC | CASSVAETSGRTYNEQFF
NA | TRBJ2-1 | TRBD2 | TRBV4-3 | TGCGCCAGCAGCCAAGGGTGGAGCGGGGTAAACAATGAGCAGTTCTTC | CASSQGWSGVNNEQFF
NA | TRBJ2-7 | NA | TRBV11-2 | TGTGCCAGCGAAGACCTGAGGAACCTTCTCTACGAGCAGTACTTC | CASEDLRNLLYEQYF
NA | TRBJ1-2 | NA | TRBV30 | TGTGCCTGGAGTGGAGGGCCCTATGGCTACACCTTC | CAWSGGPYGYTF
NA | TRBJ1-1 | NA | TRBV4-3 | TGCGCCAGCAGCCAAGATTTCAGGGGAAACACTGAAGCTTTCTTT | CASSQDFRGNTEAFF
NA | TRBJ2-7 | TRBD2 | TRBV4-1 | TGCGCCAGCAGCCATAAGGGACTAGCGGCGGACTACGAGCAGTACTTC | CASSHKGLAADYEQYF
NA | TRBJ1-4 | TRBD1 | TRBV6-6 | TGTGCCAGCAGACCGGGACAGTCTAATGAAAAACTGTTTTTT | CASRPGQSNEKLFF
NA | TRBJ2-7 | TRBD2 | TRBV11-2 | TGTGCCAGCAGCTGGACTAGCGGGAACTACGAGCAGTACTTC | CASSWTSGNYEQYF
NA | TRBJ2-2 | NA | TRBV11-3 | TGTGCCAGCAGCTTCAGGGATCCCGGGGAGCTGTTTTTT | CASSFRDPGELFF
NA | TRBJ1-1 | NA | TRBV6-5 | TGTGCCAGCTCCCTGGGGGGTAACACTGAAGCTTTCTTT | CASSLGGNTEAFF
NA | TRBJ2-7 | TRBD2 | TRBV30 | TGTGCCTGGAGTGCAACTAGCGCGAGGGAGCAGTACTTC | CAWSATSAREQYF
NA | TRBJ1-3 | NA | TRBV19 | TGTGCCAGTAGTATCGGGGGAGGAAACACCATATATTTT | CASSIGGGNTIYF
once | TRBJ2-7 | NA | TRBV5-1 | TGCGCCAGCAGCCCGGATGGACGGAGGAGCTCCTACGAGCAGTACTTC | CASSPDGRRSSYEQYF
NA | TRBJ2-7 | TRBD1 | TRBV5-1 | TGCGCCAGCAGCTTGGGATGGGGACAGGGCGGTGAGCAATACTTC | CASSLGWGQGGEQYF
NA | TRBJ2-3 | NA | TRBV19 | TGTGCCAGTAGTATCAGTACAGGGTGGAAGGCAGATACGCAGTATTTT | CASSISTGWKADTQYF
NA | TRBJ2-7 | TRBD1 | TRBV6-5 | TGTGCCAGCAGCAGGGACAGACTGATCTACGAGCAGTACTTC | CASSRDRLIYEQYF
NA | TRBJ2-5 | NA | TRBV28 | TGTGCCAGCCGACGACAGAAAGAGACCCAGTACTTC | CASRRQKETQYF
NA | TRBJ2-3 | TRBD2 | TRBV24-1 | TGTGCCACCAGTGAATCGGGACTAGGACCGCTCACAGATACGCAGTATTTT | CATSESGLGPLTDTQYF
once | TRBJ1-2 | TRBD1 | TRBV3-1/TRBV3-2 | TGTGCCAGCAGCAAGGGGACAGGGGGCTTTGGCTACACCTTC | CASSKGTGGFGYTF
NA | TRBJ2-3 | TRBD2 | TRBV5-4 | TGTGCCAGCAGATGGACTAGCGGGAGGGCCCTCGCAGATACGCAGTATTTT | CASRWTSGRALADTQYF
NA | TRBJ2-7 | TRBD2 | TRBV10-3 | TGTGCCATCAGTGAAGGAGGGAGGGCCCCCTACGAGCAGTACTTC | CAISEGGRAPYEQYF
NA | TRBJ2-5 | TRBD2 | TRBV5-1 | TGCGCCAGCAGCTTGCGAGCGGGAGGGGCCTCAGAGACCCAGTACTTC | CASSLRAGGASETQYF
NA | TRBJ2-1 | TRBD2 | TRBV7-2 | TGTGCCAGCAGCACTAGCGGGGGACACTACAATGAGCAGTTCTTC | CASSTSGGHYNEQFF
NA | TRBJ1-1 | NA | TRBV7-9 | TGTGCCAGCTACAGAGATTTGAACACTGAAGCTTTCTTT | CASYRDLNTEAFF
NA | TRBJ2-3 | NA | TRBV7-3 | TGTGCCAGCAGCTTAGACAAGACCACAGATACGCAGTATTTT | CASSLDKTTDTQYF
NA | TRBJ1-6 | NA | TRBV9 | TGTGCCAGCAGCGGGACAGCATATAATTCACCCCTCCACTTT | CASSGTAYNSPLHF
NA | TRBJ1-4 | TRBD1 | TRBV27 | TGTGCCAGCAGCCCGTTTACAGGGGTAGGGGAAAAACTGTTTTTT | CASSPFTGVGEKLFF
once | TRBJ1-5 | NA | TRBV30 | TGTGCCTGGAAGGCGGACTCTTATAGCAATCAGCCCCAGCATTTT | CAWKADSYSNQPQHF
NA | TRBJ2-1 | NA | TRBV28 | TGTGCCAGCAGTTTATTTCCAGGCAGGACCTACAATGAGCAGTTCTTC | CASSLFPGRTYNEQFF
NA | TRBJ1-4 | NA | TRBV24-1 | TGTGCCACCAGTGATCACAGATCTGAAAAACTGTTTTTT | CATSDHRSEKLFF
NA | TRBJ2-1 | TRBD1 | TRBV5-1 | TGCGCCAGCAGCCCCGCCTCCGGGACAGGATACAATGAGCAGTTCTTC | CASSPASGTGYNEQFF
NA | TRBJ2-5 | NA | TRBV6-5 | TGTGCCAGCAGCCCCCGAGTGGAGACCCAGTACTTC | CASSPRVETQYF
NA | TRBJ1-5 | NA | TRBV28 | TGTGCCAGCAGTCAATATCAGCCCCAGCATTTT | CASSQYQPQHF
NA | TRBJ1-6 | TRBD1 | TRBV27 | TGTGCCAGCAAACCGTCGGCAGGGGGGCATTCACCCCTCCACTTT | CASKPSAGGHSPLHF
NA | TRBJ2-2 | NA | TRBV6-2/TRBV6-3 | TGTGCCAGCAGTTACGGCGGTTCGAACACCGGGGAGCTGTTTTTT | CASSYGGSNTGELFF
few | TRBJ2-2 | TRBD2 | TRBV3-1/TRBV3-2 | TGTGCCAGCAGCCATAACCGGACTAGCTACACCGGGGAGCTGTTTTTT | CASSHNRTSYTGELFF
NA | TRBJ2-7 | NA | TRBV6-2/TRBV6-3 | TGTGCCAGCAGTCGCCCTGGGGGGGCCGCTCACGAGCAGTACTTC | CASSRPGGAAHEQYF
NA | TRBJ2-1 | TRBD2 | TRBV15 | TGTGCCACCAGCAGGACTCGGGGGACTAGCGGAACCTACAATGAGCAGTTCTTC | CATSRTRGTSGTYNEQFF
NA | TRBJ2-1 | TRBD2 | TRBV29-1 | TGCAGCGCCCCATCGACTAGCGGGAGGGCCCAGGAGCAGTTCTTC | CSAPSTSGRAQEQFF
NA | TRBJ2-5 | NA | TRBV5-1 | TGCGCCAGCAGCTTGGATCCAGGCCCACAAGAGACCCAGTACTTC | CASSLDPGPQETQYF
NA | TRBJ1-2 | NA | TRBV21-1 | TGTGCCAGCAGCAATGGGACAGGGTTAAGGTATGGCTACACCTTC | CASSNGTGLRYGYTF
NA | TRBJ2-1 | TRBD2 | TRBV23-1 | TGCGCCAGCAGTCAAAGTGCAGGGAGGGCTCCTAATGAGCAGTTCTTC | CASSQSAGRAPNEQFF